Given below is one TCR beta chain in context. This entry is derived from a study of blood T cell repertoires in COVID-19. Sequenced by immunoSEQ multiplex PCR; TCRdb stores in-frame clones only, minus some. Found here are 150,000 to 200,000 clones, about 81% of them singletons; the top ten hold roughly 10%. CDR1 SGDLS and CDR2 YYNGEE come from the germline V gene. The CDR3 loop spans 15 amino acids. V lost 0 bases to trimming and J lost 0 bases, with 9 bases between them. The J gene is TRBJ1-1, the V gene TRBV9; possible D gene TRBD1, 5 bases. The TCR was taken from a human donor in a cohort sampled during active COVID-19. The sequenced sample consisted of peripheral blood. CDR3 sequence: CASSVGAGLNTEAFF. The DNA of the CDR3 is TGTGCCAGCAGCGTAGGGGCAGGGCTGAACACTGAAGCTTTCTTT.